This passage covers 18 T cell receptor beta chains from one sample sequenced in a study of technical replicates of blood from a handful of donors. Sequenced by immunoSEQ multiplex PCR; TCRdb stores in-frame clones only, minus some. The table lists tens of thousands of clones, around 93% of them singletons. The sequenced sample was T cells isolated from PBMCs. The source is a human donor in good health.

V is TRBV27 and J is TRBJ2-4, with a possible D match to TRBD1 (6 bases). Trimming took off 4 bases at V and 0 bases at J, with 13 bases between the two ends. The CDR3 totals 16 residues. Germline values: CDR1 MNHEY, CDR2 SMNVEV (reference sequence). CDR3 in amino acids: CASSSPLQGAKNIQYF. For the CDR3, the DNA is TGTGCCAGCAGTTCCCCACTACAGGGAGCCAAAAACATTCAGTACTTC.

The chain has TRBV4-1 and TRBJ2-7, with TRBD2 matching 8 bases. V lost 2 bases, J lost 3 bases, and 6 bases stayed unmatched. The CDR3 loop spans 15 amino acids. Germline assignment: CDR1 MGHRA and CDR2 YSYEKL. For the CDR3, the DNA is TGCGCCAGCAGCCAAATCACTAGCGGCAGCTACGAGCAGTACTTC. This sequence encodes CASSQITSGSYEQYF.

The chain is built from TRBV2 and TRBJ1-1, with 7 bases matching TRBD1. CDR1 is SNHLY and CDR2 is FYNNEI in the germline V gene. Trimming cost V 3 bases and J 9 bases; bases outside gene matches: 7. The CDR3 consists of 13 residues. The CDR3 DNA sequence: TGTGCCAGCAGTGACGACAGGGCCGACCAAGCTTTCTTT. It encodes CASSDDRADQAFF.

This chain connects TRBV5-6 to TRBJ2-1; the D gene is possibly TRBD2 (5 bases). Germline assignment: CDR1 SGHDT and CDR2 YYEEEE. The CDR3 spans 14 residues. Trimming cost V 8 bases and J 2 bases, with 14 bases left between them. In DNA, the CDR3 is TGTGCCAGTCAGACCGGAGGCCCCTACAATGAGCAGTTCTTC. Translating it yields CASQTGGPYNEQFF.

The chain uses TRBV28 and TRBJ2-6; the match to TRBD1 covers 8 bases. The germline gives CDR1 MDHEN, CDR2 SYDVKM. J lost 0 bases, V lost 5 bases, and 24 bases had no gene match. The CDR3 spans 23 residues. As DNA, the CDR3 is TGTGCCAGCAGTACCGAAATTCGCAGGGGGCGCGCCCCCCAAACCTCTGGGGCCAACGTCCTGACTTTC. Protein sequence: CASSTEIRRGRAPQTSGANVLTF.

The chain uses TRBV11-3 and TRBJ2-3, with TRBD2 matching 10 bases. The CDR3 is 16 residues long. Germline V gives CDR1 SGHNT, CDR2 YENEEA. Trimming took 3 bases from V and 1 from J; bases not matched to a gene: 4. The CDR3 region is CASSLIAGGRTDTQYF. In DNA form, the CDR3 reads TGTGCCAGCAGCTTGATAGCGGGGGGCCGCACAGATACGCAGTATTTT.

This chain joins TRBV4-1 and TRBJ2-7; 8 bases are a match to TRBD2. Trimming removed 5 bases from V and 3 bases from J; junction bases left unmatched: 12. Germline-derived CDR1 and CDR2 are MGHRA and YSYEKL. The CDR3 is made up of 16 amino acids. The CDR3 DNA sequence: TGCGCCAGCAGCGGAAGGTCGGGACTAGGATTCTACGAGCAGTACTTC. Translated, it gives CASSGRSGLGFYEQYF.

The DNA for the CDR3 is TGTGCCAGCAGCTTACTGGGGGGTTCCTACAATGAGCAGTTCTTC. Its protein product is CASSLLGGSYNEQFF. V and J are TRBV11-2 and TRBJ2-1; D is perhaps TRBD2 (6 bases). Trimming removed 2 bases from V and 1 base from J, with 9 bases in between. Germline CDR1 SGHAT, CDR2 FQNNGV. The CDR3 has 15 residues.

CDR3 bases: TGCAGCGTTGAGGTGTCTCCTCTTCTAGTGAGTGGCTACACCTTC. Protein sequence: CSVEVSPLLVSGYTF. The chain joins TRBV29-1 to TRBJ1-2; D is ambiguous. Germline-derived CDR1 and CDR2 are SQVTM and ANQGSEA. V gave up 3 bases and J gave up 7 bases, with 21 bases separating them. CDR3 length: 15 amino acids.

V is TRBV5-1 and J is TRBJ2-6; D remains ambiguous. Germline V CDR1 and CDR2: SGHRS, YFSETQ. Trimming shortened V by 2 bases and J by 4 bases, and 7 bases separated the two germline ends. The CDR3 loop spans 14 amino acids. Here the CDR3 reads CASSFGTGANVLTF. In nucleotides, the CDR3 is TGCGCCAGCAGCTTCGGTACCGGGGCCAACGTCCTGACTTTC.

The CDR3 nucleotides are TGCGCCAGCAGCCACGGGACTAGCGGGAACACCAGGAGTAATGAGCAGTTCTTC. The encoded protein is CASSHGTSGNTRSNEQFF. The chain joins TRBV4-1 to TRBJ2-1; 13 bases line up with TRBD2. CDR1 MGHRA and CDR2 YSYEKL come from the germline V gene. CDR3 size: 18 residues. The V and J ends lost 3 bases and 7 bases, in that order; junction bases with no gene match: 12.

This clone was seen a handful of times. The CDR3 DNA follows: TGTGCCAGCAGTTACGTCGGGGACAGGGGGATCTACGAGCAGTACTTC. Protein sequence: CASSYVGDRGIYEQYF. The chain is built from TRBV6-5 and TRBJ2-7; TRBD1 agrees at 11 bases. This CDR3 has 16 residues. With 2 bases clipped from V and 3 bases from J, the junction kept 6 bases outside the gene matches. The germline V gene has CDR1 MNHEY and CDR2 SVGAGI.

This chain connects TRBV28 to TRBJ2-7; D perhaps matches TRBD2 (7 bases). Per the germline V gene, CDR1 is MDHEN and CDR2 is SYDVKM. The CDR3 totals 13 residues. V shed 7 bases and J shed 4 bases, with 14 bases lying between them. The CDR3 coding sequence is TGTGCCAGCACGGGGGCTAGCGGTTACGAGCAGTACTTC. It translates to CASTGASGYEQYF.

This chain links TRBV6-1 with TRBJ2-7, with TRBD2 matching 10 bases. Per the germline V gene, CDR1 is MNHNS and CDR2 is SASEGT. With 10 bases clipped from V and 2 bases from J, the junction kept 8 bases outside the gene matches. The CDR3 has 14 amino acids. This CDR3 reads CAILKAGGPYEQYF. DNA of the CDR3: TGTGCCATCCTAAAAGCGGGAGGGCCCTACGAGCAGTACTTC.

V gene TRBV18 combines with J gene TRBJ1-1; D might be TRBD1 (6 bases). V lost 6 bases and J 0 bases, leaving 17 bases between the germline ends. The CDR3 runs to 16 residues. Germline values: CDR1 KGHSH, CDR2 LQKENI. As DNA, the CDR3 is TGTGCCAGCTCCTCCCAGGGGAACAGCTTGAACACTGAAGCTTTCTTT. Translation gives CASSSQGNSLNTEAFF.

This chain joins TRBV7-9 and TRBJ2-1; TRBD2 matches at 10 bases. The V gene end was trimmed by 11 bases and the J gene end by 5 bases; junction bases not matched to a gene: 9. Germline V gene sequence: CDR1 SEHNR, CDR2 FQNEAQ (reference sequence). This CDR3 is 14 amino acids long. In nucleotides, the CDR3 is TGTGCCGTCAAAGTCCTAGCGGGAGACAATGAGCAGTTCTTC. Translating gives CAVKVLAGDNEQFF. Full variable domain (remainder filled in from reference TRBV7-9 and TRBJ2-1): DTGVSQNPRHKITKRGQNVTFRCDPISEHNRLYWYRQTLGQGPEFLTYFQNEAQLEKSRLLSDRFSAERPKGSFSTLEIQRTEQGDSAMYLCAVKVLAGDNEQFFGPGTRLTVL.

The chain links TRBV5-1 to TRBJ2-5, with 7 positions matching TRBD1. Germline V gene sequence: CDR1 SGHRS, CDR2 YFSETQ. Trimming removed 5 bases from V and 0 bases from J; junction bases left unmatched: 4. The CDR3 has 14 amino acids. The DNA for the CDR3 is TGCGCCAGCAGGGGTGGACAGGACCAAGAGACCCAGTACTTC. This sequence encodes CASRGGQDQETQYF.

The rearrangement links TRBV5-1 to TRBJ2-2, with D unresolved. The germline V gene has CDR1 SGHRS and CDR2 YFSETQ. This CDR3 contains 14 residues. Between the trimmed V and J ends, which lost 0 bases and 6 bases, there was a span of 9 bases. In nucleotides, the CDR3 is TGCGCCAGCAGCTTGGCCAGTAATGCCGGGGAGCTGTTTTTT. Translating it yields CASSLASNAGELFF.